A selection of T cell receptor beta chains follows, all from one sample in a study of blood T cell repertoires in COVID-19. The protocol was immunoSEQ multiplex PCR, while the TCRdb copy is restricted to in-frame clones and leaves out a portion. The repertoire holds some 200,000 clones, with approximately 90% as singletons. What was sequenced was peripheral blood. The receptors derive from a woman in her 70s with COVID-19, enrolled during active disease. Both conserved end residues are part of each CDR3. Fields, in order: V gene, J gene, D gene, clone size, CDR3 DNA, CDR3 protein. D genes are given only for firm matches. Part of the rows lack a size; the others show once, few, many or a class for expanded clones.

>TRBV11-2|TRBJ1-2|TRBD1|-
TGTGCCAGCAGCTTAGTAACAGGGGGAATCAACTATGGCTACACCTTC
CASSLVTGGINYGYTF
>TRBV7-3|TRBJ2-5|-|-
TGTGCCAGCAGCCCGCGTGTGGTTGGACTGGAGACCCAGTACTTC
CASSPRVVGLETQYF
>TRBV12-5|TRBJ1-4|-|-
TGTGCTAGTGGGGGGGCGGTCGCAACTAATGAAAAACTGTTTTTT
CASGGAVATNEKLFF
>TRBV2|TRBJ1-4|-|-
TGTGCCAGCAGTGATACAAAACAGGGTTATGTAAAACTGTTTTTT
CASSDTKQGYVKLFF
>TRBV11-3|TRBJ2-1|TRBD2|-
TGTGCCAGCAGCTTAGCGGGAGGCGGGTACAATGAGCAGTTCTTC
CASSLAGGGYNEQFF
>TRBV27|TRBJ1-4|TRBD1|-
TGTGCCAGCAGGAGGCCAGGGGGTGAAAAACTGTTTTTT
CASRRPGGEKLFF
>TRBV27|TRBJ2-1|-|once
TGTGCCAGCAGTCCGGGTTCACGGTCGGGTGAGCAGTTCTTC
CASSPGSRSGEQFF
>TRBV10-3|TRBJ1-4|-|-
TGTGCCATCAGTGTGGCAGATGGTGAAAAACTGTTTTTT
CAISVADGEKLFF
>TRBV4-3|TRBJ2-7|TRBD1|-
TGCGCCAGCAGCCAAGTTGGGACAGGGTACGAGCAGTACTTC
CASSQVGTGYEQYF
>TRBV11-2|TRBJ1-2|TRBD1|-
TGTGCCAGCAGCCCCGGGACAGACTATGGCTACACCTTC
CASSPGTDYGYTF
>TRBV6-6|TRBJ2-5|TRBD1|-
TGTGCCAGCAGTTACTCGTCCGGGACAGGGGAAGAGACCCAGTACTTC
CASSYSSGTGEETQYF
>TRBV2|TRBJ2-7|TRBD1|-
TGTGCCAGCAGTGAAAATTGGGGACAGGGGGGCTACGAGCAGTACTTC
CASSENWGQGGYEQYF
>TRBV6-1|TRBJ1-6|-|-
TGTGCCAGCAGTGAGGGGGGGTATAATTCACCCCTCCACTTT
CASSEGGYNSPLHF
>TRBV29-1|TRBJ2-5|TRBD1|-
TGCAGCCTACTCCAGGGGGTCGAAGAGACCCAGTACTTC
CSLLQGVEETQYF
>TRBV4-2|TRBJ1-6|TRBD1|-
TGTGCCAGCAGCCGAGGCCGGAAGGACAGGGTATATTCACCCCTCCACTTT
CASSRGRKDRVYSPLHF
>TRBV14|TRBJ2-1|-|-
TGTGCCAGCAGTCCTTTTAGCGGACTGGACAATGAGCAGTTCTTC
CASSPFSGLDNEQFF
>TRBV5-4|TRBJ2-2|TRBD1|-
TGTGCCAGCAGCGCGCCGGACAGGTACACCGGGGAGCTGTTTTTT
CASSAPDRYTGELFF
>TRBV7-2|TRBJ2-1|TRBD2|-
TGTGCCAGTGGACTAGCGGAGCCCGTGAATGAGCAGTTCTTC
CASGLAEPVNEQFF
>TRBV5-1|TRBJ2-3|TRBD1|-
TGCGCCAGCAGCTTGGTGATCGGGACAGGGGGCCGCACAGATACGCAGTATTTT
CASSLVIGTGGRTDTQYF
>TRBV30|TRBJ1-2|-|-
TGTGCCTGGAGTGTACAGCCCGTACCCGACTATGGCTACACCTTC
CAWSVQPVPDYGYTF
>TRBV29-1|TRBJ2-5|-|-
TGCAGCGTTGACCAGGGAGGGGGAGAGACCCAGTACTTC
CSVDQGGGETQYF